One and the same sample provided the 26 T cell receptor beta chains below, sequenced in a study of T-cell memory formation after mild COVID-19. TCRdb used MiXCR to reprocess the 5' RACE reads, holding one entry per CDR3 protein. Of under 650,000 distinct CDR3 sequences listed, more than 15% are singletons. The sample was PBMCs or a T cell subset sorted from them (not recorded which). All receptors derive from an adult woman who had mild COVID-19 (a few samples of this study predate the infection). Cell type and time point are not known.

The chain couples TRBV7-9 to TRBJ2-5; 9 nucleotides match TRBD2. The CDR3 totals 16 residues. Germline V gives CDR1 SEHNR, CDR2 FQNEAQ (reference sequence). After removal of 3 bases from V and 2 bases from J, the junction contained 7 bases not matched to a gene. In DNA, the CDR3 is TGTGCCAGCAGCTTGGTGCCTAGCGGGAAACAAGAGACCCAGTACTTC. Its translation is CASSLVPSGKQETQYF.

The chain links TRBV5-1 to TRBJ2-7; TRBD2 agrees at 12 bases. Germline V gives CDR1 SGHRS, CDR2 YFSETQ. J was trimmed by 1 base and V by 4 bases; bases with no gene match: 6. There are 16 residues in the CDR3. Here the CDR3 reads CASSTGLAGISYEQYF. The DNA for the CDR3 is TGCGCCAGCAGCACCGGACTAGCGGGAATATCCTACGAGCAGTACTTC.

The chain's CDR3 is CAWRGTGGYGYTF. The CDR3, as DNA: TGTGCCTGGAGGGGGACAGGGGGCTATGGCTACACCTTC. The chain uses TRBV30 and TRBJ1-2; 11 bases match TRBD1. The CDR3 covers 13 residues. In germline, CDR1 is GTSNPN, CDR2 SVGIG (reference sequence). V lost 3 bases, J lost 4 bases, and 1 base stayed unmatched. The full variable domain, in which reference TRBV30 and TRBJ1-2 provide the parts outside the CDR3, is SQTIHQWPATLVQPVGSPLSLECTVEGTSNPNLYWYRQAAGRGLQLLFYSVGIGQISSEVPQNLSASRPQDRQFILSSKKLLLSDSGFYLCAWRGTGGYGYTFGSGTRLTVV.

The rearrangement links TRBV7-2 to TRBJ1-2, with a possible D match to TRBD1 (5 bases). V lost 0 bases and J 5 bases, leaving 10 bases between the germline ends. Germline-derived CDR1 and CDR2 are SGHTA and FQGNSA. The CDR3 sequence is 14 residues long. CDR3 nucleotides: TGTGCCAGCAGCTTAGCGACTGACAGTTATGGCTACACCTTC. Translated, it gives CASSLATDSYGYTF.

This clonotype came up a few times. The J gene is TRBJ1-1, the V gene TRBV9; D not resolved. Trimming shortened V by 3 bases and J by 3 bases, and 12 bases separated the two germline ends. This CDR3 is 14 amino acids long. CDR1 SGDLS and CDR2 YYNGEE come from the germline V gene. CDR3 DNA: TGTGCCAGCAGCGATAGTATCGGGGACACTGAAGCTTTCTTT. It codes for CASSDSIGDTEAFF.

V and J are TRBV12-3 or TRBV12-4 and TRBJ2-7; 7 bases line up with TRBD1. After removal of 6 bases from V and 0 bases from J, the junction contained 5 bases not matched to a gene. The CDR3 length is 14 residues. CDR3 loop: CASRAGDSSYEQYF. CDR3 sequence (DNA): TGTGCCAGCAGAGCAGGGGACAGCTCCTACGAGCAGTACTTC.

This clonotype was seen only a few times. V and J are TRBV6-5 and TRBJ2-1, with 9 positions matching TRBD1. CDR1 and CDR2 from the germline V gene are MNHEY and SVGAGI. The V and J ends lost 2 bases and 7 bases, in that order; junction bases with no gene match: 3. The CDR3 covers 14 residues. For the CDR3, the DNA is TGTGCCAGCAGTTACCGGACAGGGGCGAATGAGCAGTTCTTC. Translating it yields CASSYRTGANEQFF.

A few counts support this clonotype. The chain is built from TRBV30 and TRBJ1-1; TRBD1 is a possible D gene (5 bases). The CDR3 contains 13 residues. The V end lost 8 bases, the J end lost 0 bases, and 13 bases lay between the germline ends. Germline V lookup: CDR1 GTSNPN, CDR2 SVGIG (reference sequence). The chain's CDR3 is CAGEGLMNTEAFF. Written as DNA, the CDR3 is TGTGCCGGCGAGGGACTGATGAACACTGAAGCTTTCTTT.

This clonotype has ten or more counts. The chain links TRBV7-2 to TRBJ2-5, with D maybe TRBD2 (7 bases). Germline V gene sequence: CDR1 SGHTA, CDR2 FQGNSA. V was trimmed by 10 bases and J by 6 bases, leaving 18 bases between them. This CDR3 has 13 residues. This CDR3 is CATTGRGVQTQYF. The CDR3 DNA sequence: TGTGCCACGACAGGACGGGGGGTGCAGACCCAGTACTTC. Together with reference TRBV7-2 and TRBJ2-5, the CDR3 gives the full variable domain: GAGVSQSPSNKVTEKGKDVELRCDPISGHTALYWYRQSLGQGLEFLIYFQGNSAPDKSGLPSDRFSAERTGGSVSTLTIQRTQQEDSAVYLCATTGRGVQTQYFGPGTRLLVL.

In its sample, this clonotype was seen a few times. V gene TRBV7-9 combines with J gene TRBJ2-2; no reliable D call. The CDR3 runs 18 residues. Trimming stripped 1 base from V and 6 bases from J, with 21 bases between. The germline CDR1 and CDR2 sequences are SEHNR and FQNEAQ (reference sequence). CDR3 residues: CASSLGSQSVQAPGELFF. CDR3 nucleotides: TGTGCCAGCAGCTTAGGGTCTCAATCGGTCCAGGCTCCCGGGGAGCTGTTTTTT. The full variable domain, completed using reference TRBV7-9 and TRBJ2-2, is DTGVSQNPRHKITKRGQNVTFRCDPISEHNRLYWYRQTLGQGPEFLTYFQNEAQLEKSRLLSDRFSAERPKGSFSTLEIQRTEQGDSAMYLCASSLGSQSVQAPGELFFGEGSRLTVL.

This chain connects TRBV6-1 to TRBJ1-1; 7 nucleotides match TRBD1. Germline loops: CDR1 MNHNS, CDR2 SASEGT. The CDR3 length is 15 residues. V trimming: 3 bases; J trimming: 6 bases; junction bases outside the gene matches: 10. CDR3 nucleotides: TGTGCCAGCAGTGATACCGGGACAGTCTCCCCTGAAGCTTTCTTT. This translates into CASSDTGTVSPEAFF.

This clonotype was observed a handful of times. The chain has TRBV6-5 and TRBJ2-7; the D gene is possibly TRBD1 (5 bases). The CDR3 runs to 12 residues. Trimming stripped 5 bases from V and 4 bases from J, with 9 bases between. Germline V gene sequence: CDR1 MNHEY, CDR2 SVGAGI. The CDR3 region is CASSDTGYEQYF. In DNA form, the CDR3 reads TGTGCCAGCAGTGACACAGGATACGAGCAGTACTTC.

This clonotype was observed at least ten times. The J gene is TRBJ2-7, the V gene TRBV5-1, with 11 bases aligning to TRBD1. Trimming removed 4 bases from V and 2 bases from J; junction bases left unmatched: 2. There are 14 residues in the CDR3. Germline-derived CDR1 and CDR2 are SGHRS and YFSETQ. This chain's CDR3 is CASSRGQGAYEQYF. The CDR3 nucleotides read TGCGCCAGCAGCAGGGGACAGGGGGCCTACGAGCAGTACTTC.

This clonotype was seen ten or more times. V is TRBV7-9 and J is TRBJ2-1; 8 positions agree with TRBD1. The CDR3 is made up of 20 amino acids. In germline, CDR1 is SEHNR, CDR2 FQNEAQ (reference sequence). The J segment lost 2 bases and the V segment lost 5 bases, leaving 20 bases of the junction unmatched. The CDR3 region has the DNA TGTGCCAGCAGCGTAGGACAGGGTGGCTTCGACCTACTCGCCTACAATGAGCAGTTCTTC. Translating gives CASSVGQGGFDLLAYNEQFF.

This chain connects TRBV7-6 to TRBJ2-5, with unresolved D. This CDR3 contains 13 residues. Trimming took off 1 base at V and 1 base at J, with 4 bases between the two ends. CDR1 is SGHVS and CDR2 is FNYEAQ in the germline V gene. In DNA, the CDR3 is TGTGCCAGCAGCTTAGAGCCCCAAGAGACCCAGTACTTC. Protein product: CASSLEPQETQYF. The full variable domain, with the rest looked up from reference TRBV7-6 and TRBJ2-5, is GAGVSQSPRYKVTKRGQDVALRCDPISGHVSLYWYRQALGQGPEFLTYFNYEAQQDKSGLPNDRFSAERPEGSISTLTIQRTEQRDSAMYRCASSLEPQETQYFGPGTRLLVL.

The chain combines TRBV7-3 with TRBJ1-2; D remains ambiguous. The germline CDR1 and CDR2 sequences are SGHTA and FQGTGA. Trimming removed 5 bases at V and 2 bases at J, with 12 bases between. The CDR3 runs 14 residues. The CDR3 here is CASSVGGMNYGYTF. The CDR3 DNA is TGTGCCAGCAGCGTGGGAGGGATGAACTATGGCTACACCTTC.

The rearrangement links TRBV7-9 to TRBJ1-1; 8 bases agree with TRBD1. V dropped 6 bases and J dropped 5; count of bases not matched to a gene: 8. The CDR3 runs 14 residues. Germline V lookup: CDR1 SEHNR, CDR2 FQNEAQ (reference sequence). The CDR3 coding sequence is TGTGCCAGCAGTTTACTACAGGGGGTGACTGAAGCTTTCTTT. Its protein product is CASSLLQGVTEAFF. Variable domain in full (rest from reference TRBV7-9 and TRBJ1-1): DTGVSQNPRHKITKRGQNVTFRCDPISEHNRLYWYRQTLGQGPEFLTYFQNEAQLEKSRLLSDRFSAERPKGSFSTLEIQRTEQGDSAMYLCASSLLQGVTEAFFGQGTRLTVV.

This clonotype occurred a few times. The rearrangement links TRBV20-1 to TRBJ2-3, with a tentative D call TRBD2 (6 bases). CDR1 and CDR2 (germline): DFQATT, SNEGSKA (reference sequence). This CDR3 comprises 16 residues. The CDR3 region is CSTLAGLGPYTDTQYF. CDR3 coding DNA: TGCAGCACACTAGCCGGATTAGGGCCTTACACAGATACGCAGTATTTT.

The J gene is TRBJ2-1, the V gene TRBV20-1; 8 bases agree with TRBD2. The trim removed 4 bases at V and 7 bases at J, leaving 12 bases unmatched. Per germline, CDR1 DFQATT and CDR2 SNEGSKA (reference sequence). This CDR3 contains 15 residues. The CDR3 nucleotides read TGCAGTGCTACCCGAACGGGGGGGCTAATGAATGAGCAGTTCTTC. This translates into CSATRTGGLMNEQFF.

The rearrangement links TRBV12-3 or TRBV12-4 to TRBJ1-6; D gene unclear. The germline V and J ends were trimmed by 6 bases and 7 bases, with 16 bases remaining between them. This CDR3 contains 15 residues. The CDR3 nucleotides are TGTGCCAGCAGCTACTATACGGGCTTCAATTCACCCCTCCACTTT. Protein sequence: CASSYYTGFNSPLHF.

J is TRBJ1-1 and V is TRBV20-1; D is unclear. This CDR3 has 13 residues. The germline gives CDR1 DFQATT, CDR2 SNEGSKA (reference sequence). V was cut by 6 bases and J by 2 bases, with 13 bases left in between. The CDR3 DNA follows: TGCAGTGCGACTTGGGCTGTAAACACTGAAGCTTTCTTT. Its protein product is CSATWAVNTEAFF.

The chain is built from TRBV7-8 and TRBJ2-5; no definite D call. V shed 3 bases and J shed 2 bases, with 10 bases lying between them. CDR1 and CDR2 from the germline V gene are SGHVS and FQNEAQ. This CDR3 comprises 14 residues. The CDR3 sequence is CASSFRTSQETQYF. The CDR3 DNA sequence: TGTGCCAGCAGCTTTCGCACGTCACAAGAGACCCAGTACTTC.

The chain is built from TRBV6-1 and TRBJ2-3; D not resolved. The V end lost 3 bases, the J end lost 7 bases, and 17 bases lay between the germline ends. The CDR3 runs 15 residues. The germline V gene has CDR1 MNHNS and CDR2 SASEGT. In DNA form, the CDR3 reads TGTGCCAGCAGTGATACCGGCAGCTTGAGGAATACGCAGTATTTT. This gives the protein CASSDTGSLRNTQYF.

The gene calls are TRBV29-1 and TRBJ2-3; maybe TRBD1 (6 bases). This CDR3 is built from 12 residues. V was pared by 4 bases and J by 10 bases, with 15 bases between. The germline V gene encodes CDR1 SQVTM and CDR2 ANQGSEA. CDR3 in amino acids: CSVALGAGAQYF. The CDR3 DNA is TGCAGCGTTGCGTTGGGGGCAGGAGCGCAGTATTTT.

This clonotype occurred a few times. The rearrangement joins TRBV18 to TRBJ2-7; 7 bases align to TRBD2. Germline V gene sequence: CDR1 KGHSH, CDR2 LQKENI. The CDR3 runs to 16 residues. With 2 bases clipped from V and 2 bases from J, the junction kept 9 bases outside the gene matches. DNA of the CDR3: TGTGCCAGCTCACCATTCCCCACTACTAGCGCCTACGAGCAGTACTTC. It specifies CASSPFPTTSAYEQYF.

The chain employs TRBV6-5 and TRBJ2-1; weak D call: TRBD2 (6 bases). With 2 bases removed from V and 9 bases from J, the gap between germline ends came to 20 bases. The CDR3 has 16 amino acids. The germline CDR1 and CDR2 sequences are MNHEY and SVGAGI. The CDR3 coding sequence is TGTGCCAGCAGTTACGTGGCTCCCGGCGTGGGGGGTGAGCAGTTCTTC. It is translated as CASSYVAPGVGGEQFF.